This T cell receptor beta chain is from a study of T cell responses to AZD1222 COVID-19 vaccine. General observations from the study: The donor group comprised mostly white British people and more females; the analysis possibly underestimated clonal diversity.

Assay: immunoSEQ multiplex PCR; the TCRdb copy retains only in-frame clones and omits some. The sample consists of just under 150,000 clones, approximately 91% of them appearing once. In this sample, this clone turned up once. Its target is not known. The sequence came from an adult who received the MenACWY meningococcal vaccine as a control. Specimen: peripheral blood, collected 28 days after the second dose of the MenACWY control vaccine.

DNA of the CDR3: TGTGCCAGCAGTCTTCCAGCGCTTTGGCAGTACTTC. Translated, it gives CASSLPALWQYF. J is TRBJ2-7 and V is TRBV6-6; no reliable D call. This CDR3 contains 12 residues. With 5 bases removed from V and 9 bases from J, the gap between germline ends came to 14 bases. Germline V gives CDR1 MNHNY, CDR2 SVGAGI (reference sequence).